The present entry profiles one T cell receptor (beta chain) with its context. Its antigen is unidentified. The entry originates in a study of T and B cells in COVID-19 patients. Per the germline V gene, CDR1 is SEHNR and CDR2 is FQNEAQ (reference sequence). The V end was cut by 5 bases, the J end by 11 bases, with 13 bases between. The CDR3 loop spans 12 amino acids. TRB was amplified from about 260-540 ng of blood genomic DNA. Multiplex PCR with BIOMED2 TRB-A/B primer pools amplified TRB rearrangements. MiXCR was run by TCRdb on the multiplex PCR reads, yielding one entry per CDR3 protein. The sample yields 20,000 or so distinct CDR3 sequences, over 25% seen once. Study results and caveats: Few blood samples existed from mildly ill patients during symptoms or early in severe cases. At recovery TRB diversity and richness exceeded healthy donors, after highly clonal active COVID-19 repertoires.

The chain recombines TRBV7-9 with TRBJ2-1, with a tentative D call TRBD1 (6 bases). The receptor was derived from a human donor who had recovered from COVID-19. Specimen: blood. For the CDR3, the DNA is TGTGCCAGCAGCCAAGGGACACCAAAGCAGTTCTTC. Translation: CASSQGTPKQFF.